These 18 T cell receptor beta chains share one sample of origin, sequenced in a study of glioma-infiltrating T cells after dendritic cell vaccination. Sequencing was performed with immunoSEQ multiplex PCR; in TCRdb, only in-frame clones are kept and a portion is missing. The sample includes some 100,000 clones, 70% to 90% of them seen just once. Sequenced here: blood, sampled before dendritic cell vaccination. These receptors all stem from a human donor with glioblastoma.

This chain joins TRBV5-1 and TRBJ1-2; D remains unclear. The CDR3 runs 15 residues. Per the germline V gene, CDR1 is SGHRS and CDR2 is YFSETQ. Trimming cost V 4 bases and J 3 bases, with 16 bases left between them. The CDR3 sequence is CASSPDRQAYYGYTF. The CDR3 DNA sequence: TGCGCCAGCAGCCCGGATCGCCAGGCGTACTATGGCTACACCTTC.

Note on this clone: One end of the junction varies from germline; a read error may be responsible. Other DNA sequences of this sample code for an identical CDR3. This chain connects TRBV29-1 to TRBJ1-1; 7 positions match TRBD1. Germline CDR1 SQVTM, CDR2 ANQGSEA. The CDR3 is made up of 16 amino acids. In DNA form, the CDR3 reads TGCAGCGTTGGAGGGCGGCAGGGGGGAGTGAACACTGAAGCTTTTTTT. It yields the protein CSVGGRQGGVNTEAFF.

This chain joins TRBV5-4 and TRBJ1-6, with 7 bases fitting TRBD1. The germline V gene encodes CDR1 SGHNT and CDR2 YYREEE (reference sequence). CDR3 length: 14 amino acids. The V and J ends lost 10 bases and 4 bases, in that order; junction bases with no gene match: 8. CDR3: CAGRQGEYNSPLHF. The CDR3 DNA follows: TGTGCCGGTAGACAGGGAGAATATAATTCACCCCTCCACTTT.

The chain uses TRBV6-1 and TRBJ2-1; D gene unclear. The CDR3 sequence is 11 residues long. The germline CDR1 and CDR2 sequences are MNHNS and SASEGT. The germline V and J ends were trimmed by 8 bases and 8 bases, with 10 bases remaining between them. The DNA for the CDR3 is TGTGCCAGCCCGTCTAACGATGAGCAGTTCTTC. This sequence encodes CASPSNDEQFF.

The chain recombines TRBV6-5 with TRBJ1-1; no reliable D call. Germline assignment: CDR1 MNHEY and CDR2 SVGAGI. This CDR3 is 14 amino acids long. Trimming shortened V by 5 bases and J by 2 bases, and 12 bases separated the two germline ends. The DNA for the CDR3 is TGTGCCAGCAGTCGCTTCCAGTCCAACACTGAAGCTTTCTTT. This gives the protein CASSRFQSNTEAFF.

The chain joins TRBV7-3 to TRBJ1-2; TRBD1 might be the D (5 bases). Germline lookup yields CDR1 SGHTA and CDR2 FQGTGA. V was clipped by 2 bases and J by 2 bases, with 9 bases between them. The CDR3 consists of 14 residues. Written as DNA, the CDR3 is TGTGCCAGCAGCTTAGGGCGGGGCAACTATGGCTACACCTTC. Encoded protein: CASSLGRGNYGYTF.

The chain carries TRBV7-3 and TRBJ1-1; possibly TRBD1 for D (6 bases). The V gene's germline CDR1 is SGHTA and CDR2 FQGTGA. The CDR3 is 15 amino acids. The V and J ends lost 2 bases and 6 bases respectively, with 16 bases between them. The CDR3 is CASSLFPAGEAEAFF. The CDR3, as DNA: TGTGCCAGCAGCTTATTCCCCGCAGGGGAAGCTGAAGCTTTCTTT.

This clone appeared once. The rearrangement uses TRBV19 and TRBJ1-2; D uncertain. The germline CDR1 and CDR2 sequences are LNHDA and SQIVND (reference sequence). With 5 bases removed from V and 6 bases from J, the gap between germline ends came to 13 bases. The CDR3 sequence is 13 residues long. The CDR3 sequence: CASSPDLEDGYTF. The CDR3 DNA reads TGTGCCAGTAGTCCCGACCTAGAGGATGGCTACACCTTC.

The V gene is TRBV5-8, the J gene TRBJ1-4, with 11 bases fitting TRBD1. Trimming took 3 bases from V and 6 from J; bases not matched to a gene: 4. The CDR3 loop spans 15 amino acids. CDR1 SGHTS and CDR2 YDEGEE come from the germline V gene. The CDR3 bases are TGTGCCAGCAGCTCTGGACAGGGGGCGTATGAAAAACTGTTTTTT. It specifies CASSSGQGAYEKLFF.

CDR3 protein: CASSPGLAGVEQYF. As DNA, the CDR3 is TGTGCCAGCTCACCGGGACTAGCGGGAGTCGAGCAGTACTTC. The chain combines TRBV18 with TRBJ2-7, with 14 positions matching TRBD2. V dropped 3 bases and J dropped 6; count of bases not matched to a gene: 1. Germline V lookup: CDR1 KGHSH, CDR2 LQKENI. There are 14 residues in the CDR3.

The gene calls are TRBV5-1 and TRBJ2-3; TRBD1 matches at 8 bases. The CDR3 is 15 residues long. Trimming cost V 4 bases and J 2 bases; bases outside gene matches: 6. From germline, CDR1 is SGHRS and CDR2 YFSETQ. CDR3 sequence reads: CASSLGTGVTDTQYF. The CDR3 DNA is TGCGCCAGCAGCCTCGGGACAGGTGTCACAGATACGCAGTATTTT.

The chain has TRBV27 and TRBJ1-2; D gene ambiguous. V lost 3 bases and J 2 bases, leaving 7 bases between the germline ends. The CDR3 extends over 13 amino acids. Germline values: CDR1 MNHEY, CDR2 SMNVEV (reference sequence). This CDR3 reads CASSLFRNYGYTF. In DNA, the CDR3 is TGTGCCAGCAGTTTGTTCAGGAACTATGGCTACACCTTC.

This clone has only a few counts. The CDR3 loop reads CASSLAGLALGEQYF. In DNA, the CDR3 is TGCGCCAGCAGCTTGGCTGGGCTAGCCTTGGGGGAGCAGTACTTC. The chain joins TRBV5-1 to TRBJ2-7; TRBD2 is a possible D gene (5 bases). The CDR3 consists of 15 residues. V was shortened by 0 bases and J by 7 bases, with 17 bases between the two germline ends. Germline lookup yields CDR1 SGHRS and CDR2 YFSETQ.

The J gene is TRBJ2-5, the V gene TRBV7-2, with 7 bases identical to TRBD1. CDR3 size: 15 residues. With 6 bases clipped from V and 6 bases from J, the junction kept 13 bases outside the gene matches. Germline assignment: CDR1 SGHTA and CDR2 FQGNSA. The CDR3 reads CASRRQGSSQQTQYF. CDR3 nucleotide sequence: TGTGCCAGCAGGAGACAGGGAAGTTCGCAACAGACCCAGTACTTC. The full variable domain, with the rest looked up from reference TRBV7-2 and TRBJ2-5, is GAGVSQSPSNKVTEKGKDVELRCDPISGHTALYWYRQSLGQGLEFLIYFQGNSAPDKSGLPSDRFSAERTGGSVSTLTIQRTQQEDSAVYLCASRRQGSSQQTQYFGPGTRLLVL.

The chain combines TRBV15 with TRBJ2-3; TRBD2 matches 8 bases. Trimming took 1 base from V and 5 from J; bases not matched to a gene: 8. This CDR3 region has 16 residues. Germline CDR1 LNHNV, CDR2 YYDKDF (reference sequence). Here the CDR3 reads CATSRAGGGPGDTQYF. The CDR3, as DNA: TGTGCCACCAGCAGAGCCGGGGGGGGCCCGGGAGATACGCAGTATTTT. The full variable domain, completed using reference TRBV15 and TRBJ2-3, is DAMVIQNPRYQVTQFGKPVTLSCSQTLNHNVMYWYQQKSSQAPKLLFHYYDKDFNNEADTPDNFQSRRPNTSFCFLDIRSPGLGDTAMYLCATSRAGGGPGDTQYFGPGTRLTVL.

This clone has just one count. The chain links TRBV2 to TRBJ2-5, with D unclear. V lost 7 bases, J lost 7 bases, and 19 bases lay in between. The CDR3 is made up of 14 amino acids. Germline V gene data show CDR1 as SNHLY and CDR2 as FYNNEI. The CDR3 sequence: CASKAQPSGGTQYF. In DNA, the CDR3 is TGTGCCAGCAAAGCCCAGCCTAGTGGCGGGACCCAGTACTTC. Full variable domain (remainder filled in from reference TRBV2 and TRBJ2-5): EPEVTQTPSHQVTQMGQEVILRCVPISNHLYFYWYRQILGQKVEFLVSFYNNEISEKSEIFDDQFSVERPDGSNFTLKIRSTKLEDSAMYFCASKAQPSGGTQYFGPGTRLLVL.

The rearrangement links TRBV19 to TRBJ2-7; 9 bases agree with TRBD1. Per the germline V gene, CDR1 is LNHDA and CDR2 is SQIVND (reference sequence). With 5 bases clipped from V and 0 bases from J, the junction kept 14 bases outside the gene matches. This CDR3 comprises 18 residues. The CDR3 sequence: CASSSPKLGQGYSYEQYF. CDR3 in DNA: TGTGCCAGTAGTTCCCCCAAACTGGGACAGGGCTACTCCTACGAGCAGTACTTC. The complete variable domain, with remaining parts taken from reference TRBV19 and TRBJ2-7, reads DGGITQSPKYLFRKEGQNVTLSCEQNLNHDAMYWYRQDPGQGLRLIYYSQIVNDFQKGDIAEGYSVSREKKESFPLTVTSAQKNPTAFYLCASSSPKLGQGYSYEQYFGPGTRLTVT.

This chain connects TRBV7-2 to TRBJ1-2; tentatively, D is TRBD1 (5 bases). The CDR3 length is 14 residues. CDR1 and CDR2 (germline): SGHTA, FQGNSA. V was cut by 1 base and J by 4 bases, with 10 bases left in between. CDR3 loop: CASSLGGAGYGYTF. CDR3 bases: TGTGCCAGCAGCTTAGGGGGCGCCGGCTATGGCTACACCTTC. Combining the CDR3 with reference TRBV7-2 and TRBJ1-2 gives the whole variable domain GAGVSQSPSNKVTEKGKDVELRCDPISGHTALYWYRQSLGQGLEFLIYFQGNSAPDKSGLPSDRFSAERTGGSVSTLTIQRTQQEDSAVYLCASSLGGAGYGYTFGSGTRLTVV.